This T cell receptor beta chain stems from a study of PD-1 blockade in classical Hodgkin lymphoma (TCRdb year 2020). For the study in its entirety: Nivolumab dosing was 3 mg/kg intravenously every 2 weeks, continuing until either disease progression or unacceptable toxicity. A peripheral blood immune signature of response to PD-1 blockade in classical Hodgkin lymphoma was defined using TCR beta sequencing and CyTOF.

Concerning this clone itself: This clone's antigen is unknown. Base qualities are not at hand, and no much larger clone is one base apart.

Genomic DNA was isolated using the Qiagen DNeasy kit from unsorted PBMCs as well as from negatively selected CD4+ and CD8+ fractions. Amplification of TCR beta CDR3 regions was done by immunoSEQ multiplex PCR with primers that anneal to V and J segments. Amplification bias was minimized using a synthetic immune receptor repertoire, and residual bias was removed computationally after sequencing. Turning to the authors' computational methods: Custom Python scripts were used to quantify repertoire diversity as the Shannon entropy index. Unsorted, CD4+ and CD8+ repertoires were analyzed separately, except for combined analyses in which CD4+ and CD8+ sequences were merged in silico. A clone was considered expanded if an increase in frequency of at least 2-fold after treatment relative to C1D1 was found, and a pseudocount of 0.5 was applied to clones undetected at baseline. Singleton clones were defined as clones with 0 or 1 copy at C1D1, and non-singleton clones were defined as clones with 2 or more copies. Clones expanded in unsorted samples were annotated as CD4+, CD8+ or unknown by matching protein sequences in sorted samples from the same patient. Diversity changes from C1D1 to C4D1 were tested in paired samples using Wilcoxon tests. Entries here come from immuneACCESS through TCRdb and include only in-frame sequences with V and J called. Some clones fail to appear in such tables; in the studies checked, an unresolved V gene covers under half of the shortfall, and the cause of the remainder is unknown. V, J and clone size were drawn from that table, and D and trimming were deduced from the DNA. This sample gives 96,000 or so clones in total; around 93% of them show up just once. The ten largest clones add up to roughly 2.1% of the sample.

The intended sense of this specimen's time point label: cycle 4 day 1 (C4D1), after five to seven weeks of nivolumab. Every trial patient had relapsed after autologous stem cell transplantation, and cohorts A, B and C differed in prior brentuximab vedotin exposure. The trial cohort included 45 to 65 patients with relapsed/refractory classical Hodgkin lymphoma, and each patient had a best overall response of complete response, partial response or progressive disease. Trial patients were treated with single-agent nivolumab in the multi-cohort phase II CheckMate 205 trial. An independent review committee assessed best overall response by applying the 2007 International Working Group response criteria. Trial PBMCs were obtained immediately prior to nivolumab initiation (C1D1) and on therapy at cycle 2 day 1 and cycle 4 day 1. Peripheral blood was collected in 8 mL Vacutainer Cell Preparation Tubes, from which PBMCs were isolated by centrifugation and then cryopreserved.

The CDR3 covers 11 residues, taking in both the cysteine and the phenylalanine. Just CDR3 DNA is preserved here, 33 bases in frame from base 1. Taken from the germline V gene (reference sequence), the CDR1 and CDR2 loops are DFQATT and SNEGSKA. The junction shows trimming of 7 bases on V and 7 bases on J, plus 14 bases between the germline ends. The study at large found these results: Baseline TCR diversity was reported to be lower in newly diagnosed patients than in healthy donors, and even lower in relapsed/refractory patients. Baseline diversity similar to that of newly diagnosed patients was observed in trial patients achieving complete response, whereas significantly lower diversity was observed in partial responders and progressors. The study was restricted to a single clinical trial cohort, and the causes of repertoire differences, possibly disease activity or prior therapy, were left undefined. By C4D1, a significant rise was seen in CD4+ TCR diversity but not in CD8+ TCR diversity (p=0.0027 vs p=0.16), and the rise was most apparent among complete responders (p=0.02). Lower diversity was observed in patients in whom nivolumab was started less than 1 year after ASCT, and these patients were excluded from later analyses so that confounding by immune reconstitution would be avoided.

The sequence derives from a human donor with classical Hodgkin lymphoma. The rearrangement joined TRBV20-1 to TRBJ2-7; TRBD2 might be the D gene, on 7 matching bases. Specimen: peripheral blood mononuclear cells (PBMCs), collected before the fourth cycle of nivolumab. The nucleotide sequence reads TGCAGTGGGGGGCTGGGGGGGGAGCAGTACTTC. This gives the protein CSGGLGGEQYF.